This T cell receptor (beta chain) was recovered during a study of T cells in Graves' hyperthyroidism and ophthalmopathy. This clonotype was seen at least ten times. Its cognate antigen is unknown. Trimming shortened V by 6 bases and J by 0 bases, and 15 bases separated the two germline ends. The CDR3 extends over 17 amino acids. TCR beta CDR3 region amplification was performed from RNA transcripts. A first-round RT-PCR of the TCR CDR3 used the HTBI primer set. In TCRdb, the multiplex PCR reads were re-called with MiXCR into one record per CDR3 protein. Among more than 500,000 distinct CDR3 sequences listed, 40% to 55% were seen once. Whole-study results and caveats: Among clonotypes expanded in thyroid above 0.001, most were also found in blood.

V is TRBV12-3 or TRBV12-4 and J is TRBJ1-6; D is ambiguous. The material sequenced was peripheral blood or thyroid tissue (not recorded which). This TCR derives from an adult woman with Graves' disease, either hyperthyroidism or ophthalmopathy (not recorded which). CDR3 in amino acids: CASSAGPRISYNSPLHF. The CDR3 DNA sequence: TGTGCCAGCAGCGCCGGACCAAGAATCTCCTATAATTCACCCCTCCACTTT.